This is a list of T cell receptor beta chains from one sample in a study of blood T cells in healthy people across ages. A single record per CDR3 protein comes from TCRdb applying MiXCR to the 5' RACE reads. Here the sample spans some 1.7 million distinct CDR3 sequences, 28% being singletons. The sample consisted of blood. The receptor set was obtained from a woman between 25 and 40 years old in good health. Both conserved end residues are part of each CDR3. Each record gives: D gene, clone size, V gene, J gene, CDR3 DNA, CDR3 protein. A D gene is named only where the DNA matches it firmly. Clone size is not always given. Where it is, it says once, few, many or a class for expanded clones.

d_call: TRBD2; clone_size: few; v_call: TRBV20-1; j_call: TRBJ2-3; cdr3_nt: TGCAGTGCCCCAACGACTAGCGGGCAATACACAGATACGCAGTATTTT; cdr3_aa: CSAPTTSGQYTDTQYF
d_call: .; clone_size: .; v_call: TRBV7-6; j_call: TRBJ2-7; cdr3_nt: TGTGCCAGCAGAAGGAAACCCTACAGGAGCGAGCAGTACTTC; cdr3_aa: CASRRKPYRSEQYF
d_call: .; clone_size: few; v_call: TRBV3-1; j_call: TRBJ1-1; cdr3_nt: TGTGCCAGCAGCCAAGGGGGGCGGAGGGCTTTCTTT; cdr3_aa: CASSQGGRRAFF
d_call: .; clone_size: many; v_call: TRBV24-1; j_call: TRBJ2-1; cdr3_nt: TGTGCCTTCACTGGGTCTCCCCACTACAATGAGCAGTTCTTC; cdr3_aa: CAFTGSPHYNEQFF
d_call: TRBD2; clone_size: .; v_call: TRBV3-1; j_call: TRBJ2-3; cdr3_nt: TGTGTCAGCAGCCAAGGATCTGGCGGGGGTGGTACAGATACGCAGTATTTT; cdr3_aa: CVSSQGSGGGGTDTQYF
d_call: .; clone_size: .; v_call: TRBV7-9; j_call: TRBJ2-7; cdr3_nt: TGTGCCAGCATTCTAGGGGGGACTTACTACGAGCAGTACTTC; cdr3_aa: CASILGGTYYEQYF
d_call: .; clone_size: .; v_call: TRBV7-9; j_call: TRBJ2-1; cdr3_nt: TGTGCCAGCAGCGCCCCCAATTTACATGGCAATGAGCAGTTCTTC; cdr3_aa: CASSAPNLHGNEQFF
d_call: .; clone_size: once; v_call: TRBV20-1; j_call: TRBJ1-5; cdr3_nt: TGCAGTGCTAGAAATGCCTATAGCAATCAGCCCCAGCATTTT; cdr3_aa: CSARNAYSNQPQHF
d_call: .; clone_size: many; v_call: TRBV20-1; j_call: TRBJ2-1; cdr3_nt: TGCAGTGCTAGAGACCGGGGCAGGGGACCCTACAATGAGCAGTTCTTC; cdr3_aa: CSARDRGRGPYNEQFF
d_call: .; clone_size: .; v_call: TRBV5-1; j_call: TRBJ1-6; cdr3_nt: TGCGCCAGCAGCCCCTTTTCAGGAGTGGTCTCACCCCTCCACTTT; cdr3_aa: CASSPFSGVVSPLHF
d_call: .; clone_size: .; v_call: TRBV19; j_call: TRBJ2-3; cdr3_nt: TGTGCCAGTAAGTGGGGAACTAGCAGCACAGATACGCAGTATTTT; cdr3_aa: CASKWGTSSTDTQYF
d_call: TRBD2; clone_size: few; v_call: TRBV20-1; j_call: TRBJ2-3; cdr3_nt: TGCAGTGCTAGAGTCGGGCGGGGGGACACAGATACGCAGTATTTT; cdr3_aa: CSARVGRGDTDTQYF
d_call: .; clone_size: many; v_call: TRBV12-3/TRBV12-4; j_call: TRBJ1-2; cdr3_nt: TGTGCCAGCAGTTTAAAGGGGATTGGCTACACCTTC; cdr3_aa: CASSLKGIGYTF
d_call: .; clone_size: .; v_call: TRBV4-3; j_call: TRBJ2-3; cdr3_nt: TGCGCCAGCAGCCAAGATCTTCTAGATACGCAGTATTTT; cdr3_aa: CASSQDLLDTQYF
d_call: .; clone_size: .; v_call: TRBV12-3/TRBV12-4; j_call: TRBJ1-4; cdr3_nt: TGTGCCAGCAGTTCCCCAGGGGTTGTCGGTGAAAAACTGTTTTTT; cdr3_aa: CASSSPGVVGEKLFF
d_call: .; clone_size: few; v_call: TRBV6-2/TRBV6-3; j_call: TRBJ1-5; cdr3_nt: TGTGCCAGCAGTTGGATGGGCCCCCACAATCAGCCCCAGCATTTT; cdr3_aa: CASSWMGPHNQPQHF
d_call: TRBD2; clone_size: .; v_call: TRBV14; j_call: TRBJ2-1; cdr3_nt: TGTGCCAGCAGGGGACTAGCGGGAGGGCAACGGGGTGAGCAGTTCTTC; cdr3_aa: CASRGLAGGQRGEQFF
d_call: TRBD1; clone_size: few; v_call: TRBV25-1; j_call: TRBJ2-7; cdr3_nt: TGTGCCAGCGGGGGGACAGGGGTCGAGCAGTACTTC; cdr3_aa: CASGGTGVEQYF
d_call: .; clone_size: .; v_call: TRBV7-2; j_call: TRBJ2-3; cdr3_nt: TGTGCCAGCAGCCCGAACATTTACTCCGCGAAGACAGATACGCAGTATTTT; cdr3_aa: CASSPNIYSAKTDTQYF
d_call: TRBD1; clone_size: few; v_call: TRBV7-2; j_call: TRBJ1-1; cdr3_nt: TGTGCCAGCAGTAGACAGGGGTTGGACACTGAAGCTTTCTTT; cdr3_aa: CASSRQGLDTEAFF
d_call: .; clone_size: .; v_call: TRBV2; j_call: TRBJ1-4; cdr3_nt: TGTGCCAGCAGTGGTTGGGTGATTGCAACTAATGAAAAACTGTTTTTT; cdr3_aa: CASSGWVIATNEKLFF
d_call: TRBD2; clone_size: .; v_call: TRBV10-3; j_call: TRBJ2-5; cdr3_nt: TGTGCCATCAGCGCCGGGGAGGGAGAGACCCAGTACTTC; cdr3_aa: CAISAGEGETQYF
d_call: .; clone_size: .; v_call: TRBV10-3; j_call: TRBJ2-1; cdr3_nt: TGTGCCATCAGTGAGCGGCAGGTCTCCTACGATGAGCAGTTCTTC; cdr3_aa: CAISERQVSYDEQFF
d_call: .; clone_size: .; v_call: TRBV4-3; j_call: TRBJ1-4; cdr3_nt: TGCGCCAGCAGCCAGGTTACAGGTTTTAATGAAAAACTGTTTTTT; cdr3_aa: CASSQVTGFNEKLFF
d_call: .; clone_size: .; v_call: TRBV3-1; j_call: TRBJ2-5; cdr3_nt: TGTGCCAGCAGGTTCGGACAGTTCGAGACCCAGTACTTC; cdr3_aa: CASRFGQFETQYF
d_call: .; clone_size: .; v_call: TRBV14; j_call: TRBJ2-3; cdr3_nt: TGTGCCAGCAGCCAATCGGCGGGGACCCGCACGGATACGCAGTATTTT; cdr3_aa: CASSQSAGTRTDTQYF
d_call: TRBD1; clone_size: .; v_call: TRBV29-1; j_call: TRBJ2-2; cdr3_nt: TGCAGCGTTGAAGTAGAGAGGGGGCCGGACACCGGGGAGCTGTTTTTT; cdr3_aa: CSVEVERGPDTGELFF
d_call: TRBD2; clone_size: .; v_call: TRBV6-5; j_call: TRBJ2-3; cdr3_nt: TGTGCCAGTTTTAGCGGGGGGGCTTCGGGAACAGATATGCAGTATTTT; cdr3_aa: CASFSGGASGTDMQYF
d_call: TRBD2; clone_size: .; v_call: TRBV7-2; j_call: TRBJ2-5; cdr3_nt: TGTGCCAGCAGCTTCTCGGCGGGGGGGACCCAGTACTTC; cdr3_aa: CASSFSAGGTQYF
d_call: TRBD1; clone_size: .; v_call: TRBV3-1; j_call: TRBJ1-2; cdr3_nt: TGTGCCAGCAGCCAGTCAGGGGGAATCTATGGCTACACCTTC; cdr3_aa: CASSQSGGIYGYTF
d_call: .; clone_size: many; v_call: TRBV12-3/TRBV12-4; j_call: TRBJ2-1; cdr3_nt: TGTGCCAGCAGCTTAGGTATAGGTGAGCAGTTCTTC; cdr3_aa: CASSLGIGEQFF
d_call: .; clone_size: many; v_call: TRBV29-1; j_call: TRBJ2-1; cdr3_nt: TGCAGCGTTGTTCGGATCGGAGATGAGCAGTTCTTC; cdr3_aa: CSVVRIGDEQFF
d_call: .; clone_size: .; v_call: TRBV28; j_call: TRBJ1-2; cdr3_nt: TGTGCCAGCAGTTCCCCCGGGGGGATTATTGAGGGCTACACCTTC; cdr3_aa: CASSSPGGIIEGYTF
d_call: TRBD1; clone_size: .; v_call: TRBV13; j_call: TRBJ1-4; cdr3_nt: TGTGCCAGCAGCTATAACAGGGGGCTCGGAAAACTGTTTTTT; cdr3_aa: CASSYNRGLGKLFF
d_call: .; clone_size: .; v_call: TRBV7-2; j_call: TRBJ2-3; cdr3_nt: TGTGCCAGCAGAAAGCCGGGACTCCCCACAGATACGCAGTATTTT; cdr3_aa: CASRKPGLPTDTQYF
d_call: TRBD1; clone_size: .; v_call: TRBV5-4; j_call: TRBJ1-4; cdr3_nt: TGTGCCAGCAGCCCCGGGGACAGGGGGGACGAAAAACTGTTTTTT; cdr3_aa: CASSPGDRGDEKLFF
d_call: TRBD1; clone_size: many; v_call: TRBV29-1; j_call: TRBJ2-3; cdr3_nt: TGCAGCGTTGTTGATCGAGGGGGCGGCACAGATACGCAGTATTTT; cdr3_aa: CSVVDRGGGTDTQYF
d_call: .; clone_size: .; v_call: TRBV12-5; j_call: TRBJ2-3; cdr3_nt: TGTGCTAGTGGTTCCGGACTGTCTAGCACAGATACGCAGTATTTT; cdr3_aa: CASGSGLSSTDTQYF
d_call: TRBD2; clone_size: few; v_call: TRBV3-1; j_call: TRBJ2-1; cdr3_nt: TGTGCCAGCAGCCAAGACCCAGCGGGGCCCTACAATGAGCAGTTCTTC; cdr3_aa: CASSQDPAGPYNEQFF
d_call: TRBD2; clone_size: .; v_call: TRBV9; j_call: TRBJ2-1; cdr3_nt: TGTGCCAGCAGCGTAGACCCATTGGGGACTAGCGGCAATGAGCAGTTCTTC; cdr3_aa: CASSVDPLGTSGNEQFF
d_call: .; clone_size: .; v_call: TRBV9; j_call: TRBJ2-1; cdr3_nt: TGTGCCAGCAGCGTTGGGCTGGCGGGGTTTCACAATGGGCAGTTCTTC; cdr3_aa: CASSVGLAGFHNGQFF
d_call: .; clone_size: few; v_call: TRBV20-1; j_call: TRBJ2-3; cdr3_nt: TGCAGTGCTGAAGGGTCGGGGACGCAGTATTTT; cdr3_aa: CSAEGSGTQYF
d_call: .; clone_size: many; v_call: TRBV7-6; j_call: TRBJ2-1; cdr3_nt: TGTGCCAGCAGCTCAGACTGGAACAATGAGCAGTTCTTC; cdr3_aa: CASSSDWNNEQFF
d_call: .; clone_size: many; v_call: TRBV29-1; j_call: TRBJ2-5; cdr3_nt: TGCAGCGGCTCGCTACAGGGAGCGACCCAGTACTTC; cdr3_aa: CSGSLQGATQYF
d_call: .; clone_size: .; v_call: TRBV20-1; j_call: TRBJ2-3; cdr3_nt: TGCAGTGCTAGAGATGTGGCTGGCACAGATACGCAGTATTTT; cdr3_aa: CSARDVAGTDTQYF
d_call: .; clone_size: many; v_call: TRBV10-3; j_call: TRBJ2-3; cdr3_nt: TGTGCCACCAACACCCACGGAGGGATGGAAGATACGCAGTATTTT; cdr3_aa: CATNTHGGMEDTQYF
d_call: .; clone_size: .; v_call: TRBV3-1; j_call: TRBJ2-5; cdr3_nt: TGTGCCAGCAGCCAACAGGCGGGCAGCCAAGAGACCCAGTACTTC; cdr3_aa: CASSQQAGSQETQYF
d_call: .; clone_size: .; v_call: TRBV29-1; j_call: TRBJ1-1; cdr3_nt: TGCAGCGTTGAAATGGGGGGAATGAACACTGAAGCTTTCTTT; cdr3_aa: CSVEMGGMNTEAFF